This T cell receptor beta chain is from a study of T cell changes during pregnancy in multiple sclerosis. On this clone itself: Sequence at one end of the junction differs from germline and may be a read error.

Germline V lookup: CDR1 SGHAT, CDR2 FQNNGV. CDR3 length: 15 residues. The protocol was immunoSEQ multiplex PCR, while the TCRdb copy is restricted to in-frame clones and leaves out a portion. The sample lists under 55,000 clones, approximately 90% occurring once. The specimen was CD8+ T cells from peripheral blood mononuclear cells, collected after pregnancy. The gene calls are TRBV11-2 and TRBJ2-2; 11 positions agree with TRBD2. This TCR derives from a female donor with multiple sclerosis, enrolled in a pregnancy study. This CDR3 reads CASILAGGRTGELFF. The CDR3 region has the DNA TGTGCCAGCATCTTAGCGGGGGGGCGTACCGGGGAGCTGTTTTTT.